Presented here are 26 T cell receptor beta chains from one specimen sequenced in a study of blood T cell repertoires in COVID-19. Some clones are missing from TCRdb's copy, which holds only in-frame ones; the method was immunoSEQ multiplex PCR. Of approximately 210,000 clones listed, roughly 87% are singletons. Specimen: PBMCs or T cells enriched from blood (not recorded which). The receptor source for this set is a young woman who had recovered from COVID-19.

The V call is TRBV4-1, the J call TRBJ1-6; TRBD1 matches at 8 bases. CDR3 length: 18 residues. Germline-derived CDR1 and CDR2 are MGHRA and YSYEKL. Trimming removed 5 bases from V and 1 base from J; junction bases left unmatched: 10. The CDR3: CASSIAGGAVSYNSPLHF. DNA of the CDR3: TGCGCCAGCAGCATTGCAGGGGGCGCGGTGTCCTATAATTCACCCCTCCACTTT.

J is TRBJ1-2 and V is TRBV29-1, with TRBD1 matching 9 bases. V was clipped by 6 bases and J by 6 bases; unmatched bases: 14. The germline V gene encodes CDR1 SQVTM and CDR2 ANQGSEA. The CDR3 covers 15 residues. In DNA, the CDR3 is TGCAGCGTCCTACTACCGGGACAGGGAGTCGATGGCTACACCTTC. It specifies CSVLLPGQGVDGYTF.

The chain couples TRBV4-3 to TRBJ1-6; unclear D gene. The CDR3 has 16 amino acids. Per the germline V gene, CDR1 is LGHNA and CDR2 is YSLEER. V lost 2 bases and J lost 0, with 8 bases in between. CDR3 bases: TGCGCCAGCAGCCAACTGGAGGGCTCCTATAATTCACCCCTCCACTTT. Its protein product is CASSQLEGSYNSPLHF.

This clone was found once. The sample has other DNA sequences that encode this CDR3 too. The J gene is TRBJ1-1, the V gene TRBV5-1; possibly TRBD1 for D (6 bases). The CDR3 has 13 amino acids. V dropped 3 bases and J dropped 3 bases, with 9 bases sitting between them. Germline CDR1 reads SGHRS; CDR2 reads YFSETQ. In DNA form, the CDR3 reads TGCGCCAGCAGCTCACAGGGCCACACTGAAGCTTTCTTT. Translating gives CASSSQGHTEAFF.

The chain carries TRBV5-1 and TRBJ1-1; no clear D gene. The length of the CDR3 is 14 residues. Germline values: CDR1 SGHRS, CDR2 YFSETQ. Trimming removed 4 bases from V and 0 bases from J, with 10 bases in between. CDR3 sequence reads: CASSGMNVNTEAFF. The CDR3, as DNA: TGCGCCAGCAGCGGCATGAATGTGAACACTGAAGCTTTCTTT.

V and J are TRBV5-1 and TRBJ1-2; 8 nucleotides agree with TRBD1. The V gene end was trimmed by 0 bases and the J gene end by 5 bases; junction bases not matched to a gene: 9. Germline V lookup: CDR1 SGHRS, CDR2 YFSETQ. CDR3 size: 16 residues. For the CDR3, the DNA is TGCGCCAGCAGCTTGGTTTCGGGACAGGCCTCATATGGCTACACCTTC. Its translation: CASSLVSGQASYGYTF.

This chain joins TRBV29-1 and TRBJ2-1, with 11 bases that match TRBD2. CDR1 is SQVTM and CDR2 is ANQGSEA in the germline V gene. The CDR3 totals 14 residues. J lost 7 bases, V lost 3 bases, and 5 bases had no gene match. The CDR3 bases are TGCAGCGTTGATAGCGGGGGGGCCTTTAATGAGCAGTTCTTC. Protein sequence: CSVDSGGAFNEQFF.

J is TRBJ2-3 and V is TRBV4-2; a possible D gene is TRBD2 (6 bases). The CDR3 has 17 amino acids. V lost 1 base and J lost 2, with 16 bases in between. CDR1 and CDR2 from the germline V gene are LGHNA and YNFKEQ. The CDR3 nucleotides are TGTGCCAGCAGCCAAGGGGTCCGGGGGACTTTCACAGATACGCAGTATTTT. Encoded protein: CASSQGVRGTFTDTQYF.

The chain recombines TRBV4-2 with TRBJ2-5; 8 bases agree with TRBD2. The CDR3 length is 19 residues. The V and J ends lost 2 bases and 2 bases, in that order; junction bases with no gene match: 16. The germline V gene encodes CDR1 LGHNA and CDR2 YNFKEQ. CDR3: CASSQTRGTSNTGQETQYF. The DNA of the CDR3 is TGTGCCAGCAGCCAAACCCGGGGGACTAGTAACACGGGGCAAGAGACCCAGTACTTC.

The rearrangement links TRBV25-1 to TRBJ1-1, with a weak D call TRBD1 (6 bases). The germline V gene encodes CDR1 MGHDK and CDR2 SYGVNS. CDR3 length: 15 residues. The germline V and J ends were trimmed by 0 bases and 4 bases, with 12 bases remaining between them. CDR3 bases: TGTGCCAGCAGTGAATATAAAGTAGGGGGCACTGAAGCTTTCTTT. It specifies CASSEYKVGGTEAFF.

The rearrangement joins TRBV7-2 to TRBJ1-2, with D perhaps matching TRBD1 (6 bases). V was clipped by 0 bases and J by 8 bases, with 13 bases between them. There are 14 residues in the CDR3. Germline-derived CDR1 and CDR2 are SGHTA and FQGNSA. CDR3 bases: TGTGCCAGCAGCTTAGCGAGCCCAGGGGTCGGCTACACCTTC. Translation: CASSLASPGVGYTF. The whole variable domain, remainder taken from reference TRBV7-2 and TRBJ1-2, is GAGVSQSPSNKVTEKGKDVELRCDPISGHTALYWYRQSLGQGLEFLIYFQGNSAPDKSGLPSDRFSAERTGGSVSTLTIQRTQQEDSAVYLCASSLASPGVGYTFGSGTRLTVV.

The chain couples TRBV4-1 to TRBJ2-1; TRBD2 matches at 13 bases. The CDR3 loop spans 15 amino acids. Germline V gene lookup returns CDR1 MGHRA and CDR2 YSYEKL. V trimming: 9 bases; J trimming: 1 base; junction bases outside the gene matches: 3. CDR3 nucleotide sequence: TGCGCCAGTACGACTAGCGGGGGGTCCTACAATGAGCAGTTCTTC. Translating gives CASTTSGGSYNEQFF.

This rearrangement joins TRBV19 to TRBJ1-5; D perhaps matches TRBD1 (5 bases). V lost 6 bases and J 5 bases, leaving 17 bases between the germline ends. CDR3 length: 15 residues. The germline gives CDR1 LNHDA, CDR2 SQIVND (reference sequence). Here the CDR3 DNA reads TGTGCCAGTAGCTTCAACAGGATTACTGATCAGCCCCAGCATTTT. Translating gives CASSFNRITDQPQHF. The variable domain in full, completed from reference TRBV19 and TRBJ1-5, reads DGGITQSPKYLFRKEGQNVTLSCEQNLNHDAMYWYRQDPGQGLRLIYYSQIVNDFQKGDIAEGYSVSREKKESFPLTVTSAQKNPTAFYLCASSFNRITDQPQHFGDGTRLSIL.

Here the CDR3 DNA reads TGTGCCAGCACGCATTCATCCGGGGGAACAGATACGCAGTATTTT. Its protein is CASTHSSGGTDTQYF. This rearrangement joins TRBV9 to TRBJ2-3, with D maybe TRBD2 (6 bases). Germline values: CDR1 SGDLS, CDR2 YYNGEE. There are 15 residues in the CDR3. V lost 6 bases and J lost 3, with 17 bases in between.

There are many counts of this clone. The genes are TRBV5-5 and TRBJ1-5; no definite D call. V was trimmed by 1 base and J by 8 bases, leaving 13 bases between them. Germline V lookup: CDR1 SGHKS, CDR2 YYEKEE (reference sequence). This CDR3 has 14 residues. CDR3 region: CASSLRRAYEPQHF. The CDR3 coding sequence is TGTGCCAGCAGCTTGCGGCGGGCGTATGAGCCCCAGCATTTT.

The CDR3 spells CASSLGTGPLRETQYF. In nucleotides, the CDR3 is TGTGCCAGCAGCTTGGGGACAGGACCCCTTCGGGAGACCCAGTACTTC. The genes are TRBV11-2 and TRBJ2-5; 8 bases line up with TRBD1. Trimming removed 3 bases from V and 5 bases from J; junction bases left unmatched: 11. This CDR3 has 16 amino acids. The V gene's germline CDR1 is SGHAT and CDR2 FQNNGV.

This chain links TRBV15 with TRBJ2-5; D perhaps matches TRBD2 (5 bases). The germline V and J ends were trimmed by 7 bases and 5 bases, with 8 bases remaining between them. Germline-derived CDR1 and CDR2 are LNHNV and YYDKDF (reference sequence). The CDR3 has 11 residues. The CDR3 reads CATTTGETQYF. DNA of the CDR3: TGTGCCACCACCACGGGGGAGACCCAGTACTTC.

This CDR3 reads CASSQVQGSTEAFF. CDR3 nucleotides: TGCGCCAGCAGCCAGGTACAGGGTAGCACTGAAGCTTTCTTT. The rearrangement joins TRBV4-3 to TRBJ1-1; D is possibly TRBD1 (6 bases). The V end was cut by 3 bases, the J end by 4 bases, with 12 bases between. The CDR3 covers 14 residues. The germline V gene has CDR1 LGHNA and CDR2 YSLEER.

The genes are TRBV6-1 and TRBJ1-1; the D gene is possibly TRBD1 (6 bases). V lost 0 bases and J 7 bases, leaving 9 bases between the germline ends. CDR1 MNHNS and CDR2 SASEGT come from the germline V gene. There are 13 residues in the CDR3. In DNA form, the CDR3 reads TGTGCCAGCAGTGAAGCGGGGGCAGTTGAAGCTTTCTTT. Its translation: CASSEAGAVEAFF.

This clone has more than one count but fewer than ten. The V gene is TRBV3-1 (or the pseudogene TRBV3-2), the J gene TRBJ2-1, with D possibly TRBD2 on 5 matching bases. V lost 7 bases and J lost 12, with 25 bases in between. Germline V gives CDR1 LGHDT, CDR2 YNNKEL (reference sequence). The CDR3 runs to 15 residues. For the CDR3, the DNA is TGTGCCAGCACCCCTAGGGTAGCGATACATGGGATGCAGTTCTTC. Its protein is CASTPRVAIHGMQFF.

The chain carries TRBV25-1 and TRBJ1-6, with D hard to call. From germline, CDR1 is MGHDK and CDR2 SYGVNS. CDR3 size: 14 residues. Deletions cut 5 bases from V and 5 bases from J, with 10 bases between. The CDR3: CASSPTRDNSPLHF. The CDR3, as DNA: TGTGCCAGCAGTCCCACTAGGGATAATTCACCCCTCCACTTT. Full variable domain (rest looked up from reference TRBV25-1 and TRBJ1-6): EADIYQTPRYLVIGTGKKITLECSQTMGHDKMYWYQQDPGMELHLIHYSYGVNSTEKGDLSSESTVSRIRTEHFPLTLESARPSHTSQYLCASSPTRDNSPLHFGNGTRLTVT.

J is TRBJ1-1 and V is TRBV7-9; D gene uncertain. The germline V gene encodes CDR1 SEHNR and CDR2 FQNEAQ (reference sequence). Trimming left V 5 bases short and J 5 bases short, with 9 bases between. The CDR3 has 12 residues. CDR3 region: CASSQTLTEAFF. In DNA form, the CDR3 reads TGTGCCAGCAGCCAGACTTTGACTGAAGCTTTCTTT.

CDR3 residues: CASSISGFYEQYF. For the CDR3, the DNA is TGTGCCAGCAGCATTAGCGGTTTCTACGAGCAGTACTTC. V is TRBV7-2 and J is TRBJ2-7; possibly TRBD2 for D (6 bases). Germline loops: CDR1 SGHTA, CDR2 FQGNSA. The V end was cut by 5 bases, the J end by 3 bases, with 11 bases between. The CDR3 totals 13 residues.

The chain uses TRBV6-2 or TRBV6-3 and TRBJ2-7; D not certain. Germline V lookup: CDR1 MNHEY, CDR2 SVGEGT. This CDR3 spans 14 amino acids. The V gene lost 6 bases and the J gene lost 3 bases, with 15 bases spanning the gap. CDR3 sequence: CASSSGHVLYEQYF. CDR3 in DNA: TGTGCCAGCAGCTCAGGTCACGTTCTCTACGAGCAGTACTTC.

The rearrangement joins TRBV7-8 to TRBJ2-1, with 11 bases aligning to TRBD2. CDR1 and CDR2 (germline): SGHVS, FQNEAQ. The V gene end was trimmed by 5 bases and the J gene end by 9 bases; junction bases not matched to a gene: 12. CDR3 length: 16 amino acids. CDR3 sequence reads: CASSVDSGGARSEQFF. The CDR3 nucleotides are TGTGCCAGCAGCGTAGATAGCGGGGGGGCCCGGAGTGAGCAGTTCTTC.

The rearrangement links TRBV6-2 or TRBV6-3 to TRBJ2-1; 12 bases match TRBD2. The J segment lost 5 bases and the V segment lost 5 bases, leaving 7 bases of the junction unmatched. The germline CDR1 and CDR2 sequences are MNHEY and SVGEGT. The CDR3 extends over 16 amino acids. This CDR3 is CASSRPRTSGDNEQFF. For the CDR3, the DNA is TGTGCCAGCAGTAGACCCCGGACTAGCGGGGACAATGAGCAGTTCTTC.